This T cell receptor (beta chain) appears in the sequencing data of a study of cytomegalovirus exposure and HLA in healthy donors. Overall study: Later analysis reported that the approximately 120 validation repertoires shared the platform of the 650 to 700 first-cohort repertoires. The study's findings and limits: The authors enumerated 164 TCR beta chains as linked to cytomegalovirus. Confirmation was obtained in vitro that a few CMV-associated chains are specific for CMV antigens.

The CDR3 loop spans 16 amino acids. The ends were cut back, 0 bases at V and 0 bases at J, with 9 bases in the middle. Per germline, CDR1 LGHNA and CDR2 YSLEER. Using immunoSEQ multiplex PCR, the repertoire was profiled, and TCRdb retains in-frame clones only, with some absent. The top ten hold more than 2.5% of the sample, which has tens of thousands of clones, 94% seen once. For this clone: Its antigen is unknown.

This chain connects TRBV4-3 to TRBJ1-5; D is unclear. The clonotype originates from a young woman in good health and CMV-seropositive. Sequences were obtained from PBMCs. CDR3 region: CASSQDSRYSNQPQHF. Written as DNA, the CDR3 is TGCGCCAGCAGCCAAGATTCTAGGTATAGCAATCAGCCCCAGCATTTT.